The 2 T cell receptor beta chains listed next were all sequenced from one sample in a study of CD8+ T cells in alopecia areata. RNA extraction was followed by reverse transcription into cDNA, which acted as the sequencing template. Clones were read by immunoSEQ multiplex PCR, and TCRdb kept only the in-frame ones, dropping some. The sample lists under 350,000 clones; roughly 64% were seen once. Treatment meaning: oral pan-JAK inhibitor, 5-10 mg twice daily. The sequencing here drew on CD4+ T cells sorted from blood, taken at week 24, from a patient treated with tofacitinib. These receptor sequences come from a human donor with alopecia areata.

This clone was observed a few times. The V and J genes are TRBV28 and TRBJ1-2; unclear D gene. Trimming cost V 2 bases and J 4 bases, with 8 bases left between them. CDR3 length: 13 amino acids. CDR1 and CDR2 (germline): MDHEN, SYDVKM. CDR3 bases: TGTGCCAGCAGTTTAGTGGGCGGCTATGGCTACACCTTC. Amino acid sequence: CASSLVGGYGYTF.

This clone was observed a handful of times. The chain uses TRBV30 and TRBJ1-2; TRBD1 aligns across 7 bases. Germline lookup yields CDR1 GTSNPN and CDR2 SVGIG (reference sequence). This CDR3 has 14 residues. V shed 3 bases and J 1 base; nucleotides not matched to a gene: 5. In DNA form, the CDR3 reads TGTGCCTGGAGGGGGGACAGCCTTAACTATGGCTACACCTTC. It specifies CAWRGDSLNYGYTF.